What follows are 18 T cell receptor beta chains derived from one specimen sequenced in a study of response to subunit inactivated influenza vaccine. In TCRdb, the RT-PCR reads were re-called with MiXCR into one record per CDR3 protein. The sample gives roughly 620,000 distinct CDR3 sequences, around 11% of which show up once; 9.5% to 12% is in the top ten. These same records also appear under a second study, on T cells expressing NK-cell markers. That paper notes: The cDNA for TCR beta came from 5'RACE template switching with UMIs.

The specimen comprised PBMCs from blood, sampled on the day of vaccination. The receptors shown here come from a man between 50 and 59 years old who received an inactivated influenza vaccine.

V and J are TRBV7-2 and TRBJ2-1; D perhaps matches TRBD2 (5 bases). V lost 4 bases to trimming and J lost 8 bases, with 15 bases between them. Germline V gene lookup returns CDR1 SGHTA and CDR2 FQGNSA. CDR3 size: 14 residues. In DNA form, the CDR3 reads TGTGCCAGCAGCTCGCCCCACCTTAGCGATGAGCAGTTCTTC. The encoded protein is CASSSPHLSDEQFF.

This clonotype was observed many times. V gene TRBV15 combines with J gene TRBJ1-1; no reliable D call. V gave up 0 bases and J gave up 8 bases, with 19 bases separating them. Per the germline V gene, CDR1 is LNHNV and CDR2 is YYDKDF (reference sequence). CDR3 size: 16 residues. CDR3 nucleotides: TGTGCCACCAGCAGAGATAGGTCTTATGAGGGTCCGGAAGCTTTCTTT. This gives the protein CATSRDRSYEGPEAFF.

This clonotype was seen repeatedly, ten times or more. The V call is TRBV9, the J call TRBJ1-1; 9 bases are a match to TRBD1. The CDR3 is 15 residues long. Germline loops: CDR1 SGDLS, CDR2 YYNGEE. V was clipped by 1 base and J by 6 bases; unmatched bases: 7. CDR3 loop: CASSVSPGQGAEAFF. CDR3 DNA sequence: TGTGCCAGCAGCGTATCCCCGGGACAGGGCGCTGAAGCTTTCTTT.

Only a few counts were recorded for this clonotype. J is TRBJ2-1 and V is TRBV28, with D maybe TRBD2 (6 bases). The length of the CDR3 is 14 residues. Germline lookup yields CDR1 MDHEN and CDR2 SYDVKM. Trimming left V 6 bases short and J 8 bases short, with 17 bases between. This CDR3 is CASRGGYRLDEQFF. CDR3 nucleotides: TGTGCCAGCAGGGGGGGATATCGGCTGGATGAGCAGTTCTTC.

This chain links TRBV9 with TRBJ2-1; 7 bases are a match to TRBD2. Germline CDR1 is SGDLS and CDR2 is YYNGEE. Germline trimming cut 0 bases from V and 5 bases from J; bases unmatched to any gene: 11. CDR3 length: 17 residues. CDR3 coding DNA: TGTGCCAGCAGCGTAGGGGGAGGGGCTAGCACCCACAATGAGCAGTTCTTC. Its translation is CASSVGGGASTHNEQFF.

V is TRBV7-9 and J is TRBJ2-5; D is uncertain. Trimming removed 5 bases from V and 5 bases from J, with 15 bases in between. CDR3 length: 14 amino acids. Per the germline V gene, CDR1 is SEHNR and CDR2 is FQNEAQ (reference sequence). The CDR3 coding sequence is TGTGCCAGCAGCCACCGCTCCCTGGGGGAGACCCAGTACTTC. Translation: CASSHRSLGETQYF.

The chain employs TRBV6-1 and TRBJ2-7; D possibly corresponds to TRBD2 (5 bases). Trimming shortened V by 6 bases and J by 2 bases, and 17 bases separated the two germline ends. The CDR3 is 15 amino acids. Germline V gene sequence: CDR1 MNHNS, CDR2 SASEGT. The CDR3 coding sequence is TGTGCCAGCAGCCCCATGACGTCCGGGACCTACGAGCAGTACTTC. Translated, it gives CASSPMTSGTYEQYF.

The V and J genes are TRBV29-1 and TRBJ1-6; weak D call: TRBD1 (5 bases). Germline V gene sequence: CDR1 SQVTM, CDR2 ANQGSEA. Trimming cost V 5 bases and J 5 bases, with 13 bases left between them. This CDR3 has 14 amino acids. The CDR3 nucleotides are TGCAGCGTTAGGTCAGGGCGGAATAATTCACCCCTCCACTTT. Its protein product is CSVRSGRNNSPLHF.

This clonotype has just a few counts. The genes are TRBV5-1 and TRBJ1-2, with unresolved D. Germline V gene lookup returns CDR1 SGHRS and CDR2 YFSETQ. The CDR3 consists of 13 residues. V lost 4 bases, J lost 2 bases, and 9 bases lay in between. The DNA for the CDR3 is TGCGCCAGCAGCCCGAGTTCAAACTATGGCTACACCTTC. This encodes CASSPSSNYGYTF.

This clonotype was picked up a small number of times. The rearrangement uses TRBV29-1 and TRBJ2-1, with 8 bases identical to TRBD2. The ends lost 8 bases at V and 4 bases at J; junction bases unmatched: 7. CDR3 size: 13 residues. Germline lookup yields CDR1 SQVTM and CDR2 ANQGSEA. CDR3 loop: CSLRLALYNEQFF. The CDR3 DNA follows: TGCAGCTTAAGACTAGCGCTATACAATGAGCAGTTCTTC.

The gene calls are TRBV7-6 and TRBJ2-3, with D tentatively TRBD2 (5 bases). This CDR3 has 14 amino acids. Germline V gene sequence: CDR1 SGHVS, CDR2 FNYEAQ. The V gene lost 3 bases and the J gene lost 2 bases, with 9 bases spanning the gap. The CDR3 loop reads CASSFVGDTDTQYF. The CDR3 DNA is TGTGCCAGCAGCTTTGTGGGAGACACAGATACGCAGTATTTT.

There are a few counts of this clonotype. J is TRBJ2-3 and V is TRBV7-3; TRBD2 matches 7 bases. With V trimmed by 5 bases and J by 0 bases, 8 bases remained unmatched. CDR3 length equals 16 residues. Germline V gene data show CDR1 as SGHTA and CDR2 as FQGTGA. The DNA of the CDR3 is TGTGCCAGCAGCCCCTTGGGTAGCGGGAGCACAGATACGCAGTATTTT. Translated, it gives CASSPLGSGSTDTQYF.

This chain joins TRBV12-3 or TRBV12-4 and TRBJ1-1; 9 bases map to TRBD1. V shed 5 bases and J 4 bases; nucleotides not matched to a gene: 8. This CDR3 spans 15 amino acids. CDR3 sequence reads: CASSPDGTGRTEAFF. CDR3 sequence (DNA): TGTGCCAGCAGTCCAGATGGGACAGGGCGCACTGAAGCTTTCTTT.

The chain links TRBV10-3 to TRBJ2-7; 11 bases align to TRBD1. The J segment lost 3 bases and the V segment lost 9 bases, leaving 1 base of the junction unmatched. The CDR3 is made up of 12 amino acids. Per the germline V gene, CDR1 is ENHRY and CDR2 is SYGVKD. This CDR3 reads CAIGTGGYEQYF. Written as DNA, the CDR3 is TGTGCCATTGGGACAGGGGGCTACGAGCAGTACTTC.

The gene calls are TRBV4-2 and TRBJ2-2; D remains ambiguous. V lost 4 bases and J lost 1, with 10 bases in between. This CDR3 has 15 residues. CDR1 is LGHNA, CDR2 YNFKEQ, per germline. CDR3 bases: TGTGCCAGCAGCCGAATGGACGGGAACACCGGGGAGCTGTTTTTT. This translates into CASSRMDGNTGELFF.

This clonotype showed up just a few times. This rearrangement joins TRBV28 to TRBJ1-5; D is perhaps TRBD1 (5 bases). The CDR3 covers 18 residues. Germline loops: CDR1 MDHEN, CDR2 SYDVKM. V was pared by 6 bases and J by 2 bases, with 23 bases between. The CDR3 coding sequence is TGTGCCAGCAGCCCAACCGAGGGGTTGTCACGAGGCAATCAGCCCCAGCATTTT. Translated: CASSPTEGLSRGNQPQHF. The full variable domain, completed using reference TRBV28 and TRBJ1-5, is DVKVTQSSRYLVKRTGEKVFLECVQDMDHENMFWYRQDPGLGLRLIYFSYDVKMKEKGDIPEGYSVSREKKERFSLILESASTNQTSMYLCASSPTEGLSRGNQPQHFGDGTRLSIL.

This clonotype occurred a few times. This rearrangement joins TRBV30 to TRBJ2-1; D is uncertain. Germline lookup yields CDR1 GTSNPN and CDR2 SVGIG (reference sequence). The CDR3 length is 11 residues. Trimming cost V 2 bases and J 7 bases, with 6 bases left between them. The CDR3 reads CAWSPRNEQFF. The CDR3 region has the DNA TGTGCCTGGAGTCCCAGGAATGAGCAGTTCTTC.

This clonotype occurred a few times. CDR3 sequence: CASSPRTGGSDEKLFF. As DNA, the CDR3 is TGTGCCAGCAGTCCAAGGACAGGGGGAAGTGATGAAAAACTGTTTTTT. The V gene is TRBV12-3 or TRBV12-4, the J gene TRBJ1-4, with 10 nucleotides matching TRBD1. The J segment lost 6 bases and the V segment lost 5 bases, leaving 9 bases of the junction unmatched. The CDR3 is made up of 16 amino acids.